These 15 T cell receptor beta chains share one sample of origin, sequenced in a study of T cells after yellow fever vaccination. TCRdb itself ran the 5' RACE reads through MiXCR, one entry per CDR3 protein. The table includes about 340,000 distinct CDR3 sequences, over 8% detected once. Sequenced here: PBMCs, sampled on the day of the first yellow fever vaccination. The receptors stem from a man aged 18 to 30 who received the YFV17D yellow fever vaccine.

V and J are TRBV10-3 and TRBJ2-5; possible D gene TRBD2, 6 bases. Trimming stripped 7 bases from V and 7 bases from J, with 10 bases between. CDR1 is ENHRY and CDR2 is SYGVKD in the germline V gene. The CDR3 sequence is 11 residues long. Written as DNA, the CDR3 is TGTGCCATCACCATCGGGGGGACCCAGTACTTC. Translated: CAITIGGTQYF.

Ten or more counts support this clonotype. The V gene is TRBV6-2 or TRBV6-3, the J gene TRBJ1-6; D not resolved. Deletions cut 0 bases from V and 10 bases from J, with 13 bases between. The CDR3 totals 15 residues. Germline CDR1 reads MNHEY; CDR2 reads SVGEGT. The CDR3 here is CASSYSVRLESPLHF. The CDR3 DNA follows: TGTGCCAGCAGTTACTCGGTGCGTCTTGAGTCACCCCTCCACTTT.

This clonotype was seen more than once but under ten times. The chain combines TRBV20-1 with TRBJ1-4; D perhaps matches TRBD1 (6 bases). The CDR3 is made up of 14 amino acids. V was trimmed by 5 bases and J by 0 bases, leaving 10 bases between them. Germline V gene lookup returns CDR1 DFQATT and CDR2 SNEGSKA (reference sequence). CDR3 protein: CSASRTATNEKLFF. In nucleotides, the CDR3 is TGCAGTGCTTCCCGGACAGCAACTAATGAAAAACTGTTTTTT.

This chain connects TRBV6-5 to TRBJ2-3; D is unclear. Germline CDR1 and CDR2: MNHEY and SVGAGI. The germline V and J ends were trimmed by 2 bases and 4 bases, with 1 base remaining between them. This CDR3 spans 11 amino acids. CDR3 nucleotides: TGTGCCAGCAGTTACGCAGATACGCAGTATTTT. It is translated as CASSYADTQYF.

This chain links TRBV5-1 with TRBJ2-7, with 12 bases lining up with TRBD1. V shed 4 bases and J 7 bases; nucleotides not matched to a gene: 12. This CDR3 is built from 16 residues. Germline V gives CDR1 SGHRS, CDR2 YFSETQ. The CDR3 DNA sequence: TGCGCCAGCAGCGACCCTACCGGGACAGGGGGCGGGGAGCAGTACTTC. Protein sequence: CASSDPTGTGGGEQYF.

This clonotype was picked up a small number of times. This chain joins TRBV5-4 and TRBJ1-4, with D tentatively TRBD1 (6 bases). The V gene's germline CDR1 is SGHNT and CDR2 YYREEE (reference sequence). This CDR3 contains 16 residues. V shed 2 bases and J shed 4 bases, with 15 bases lying between them. CDR3 coding DNA: TGTGCCAGCAGCTTTGGGGGGCGCTTGGATAATGAAAAACTGTTTTTT. It codes for CASSFGGRLDNEKLFF.

The chain has TRBV7-6 and TRBJ1-2; D remains ambiguous. There are 13 residues in the CDR3. The V end lost 2 bases, the J end lost 6 bases, and 10 bases lay between the germline ends. The V gene's germline CDR1 is SGHVS and CDR2 FNYEAQ. CDR3 DNA: TGTGCCAGCAGCTTAAGCGTAGGGAATGGCTACACCTTC. It is translated as CASSLSVGNGYTF.

The rearrangement joins TRBV9 to TRBJ2-3; the match to TRBD2 covers 12 bases. The CDR3 totals 17 residues. After removal of 5 bases from V and 1 base from J, the junction contained 8 bases not matched to a gene. Germline V gene lookup returns CDR1 SGDLS and CDR2 YYNGEE. The CDR3 here is CASRVSGTSGRTDTQYF. CDR3 DNA sequence: TGTGCCAGCAGAGTCTCTGGGACTAGCGGGCGCACAGATACGCAGTATTTT. The whole variable domain, remainder taken from reference TRBV9 and TRBJ2-3, is DSGVTQTPKHLITATGQRVTLRCSPRSGDLSVYWYQQSLDQGLQFLIQYYNGEERAKGNILERFSAQQFPDLHSELNLSSLELGDSALYFCASRVSGTSGRTDTQYFGPGTRLTVL.

This clonotype has ten or more counts. This chain joins TRBV5-1 and TRBJ2-3; D unclear. This CDR3 contains 13 residues. The germline gives CDR1 SGHRS, CDR2 YFSETQ. Trimming shortened V by 4 bases and J by 5 bases, and 11 bases separated the two germline ends. The CDR3 is CASSMNWGDTQYF. The CDR3 DNA reads as TGCGCCAGCAGCATGAACTGGGGAGATACGCAGTATTTT.

This clonotype was picked up a small number of times. This rearrangement joins TRBV5-6 to TRBJ2-2, with a tentative D call TRBD2 (6 bases). Trimming removed 5 bases from V and 8 bases from J, with 13 bases in between. CDR3 length: 13 residues. Germline V gene data show CDR1 as SGHDT and CDR2 as YYEEEE. The DNA for the CDR3 is TGTGCCAGCAGACGGCGGGGCCCGGGGGAGCTGTTTTTT. This gives the protein CASRRRGPGELFF. Complete variable domain (other parts from reference TRBV5-6 and TRBJ2-2): DAGVTQSPTHLIKTRGQQVTLRCSPKSGHDTVSWYQQALGQGPQFIFQYYEEEERQRGNFPDRFSGHQFPNYSSELNVNALLLGDSALYLCASRRRGPGELFFGEGSRLTVL.

This clonotype appeared a few times. The chain is built from TRBV6-5 and TRBJ1-1; D uncertain. The CDR3 length is 14 residues. CDR1 is MNHEY, CDR2 SVGAGI, per germline. V dropped 2 bases and J dropped 0 bases, with 7 bases sitting between them. In nucleotides, the CDR3 is TGTGCCAGCAGTTACGGGTACATGAACACTGAAGCTTTCTTT. The encoded protein is CASSYGYMNTEAFF.

The chain combines TRBV19 with TRBJ2-7, with 8 bases identical to TRBD1. The junction had 6 bases not matched to a gene; V was cut back by 5 bases and J by 6 bases. CDR3 size: 13 residues. Germline V CDR1 and CDR2: LNHDA, SQIVND (reference sequence). The CDR3 loop is CASSPEDRAEQYV. The CDR3 bases are TGTGCCAGTAGTCCAGAGGACAGGGCCGAGCAGTACGTC.

Many counts were recorded for this clonotype. The chain links TRBV10-3 to TRBJ2-7, with D unresolved. V lost 3 bases and J lost 2, with 11 bases in between. CDR1 ENHRY and CDR2 SYGVKD come from the germline V gene. CDR3 size: 14 residues. CDR3 nucleotides: TGTGCCATCAGTGATCTGGACGGAACCTACGAGCAGTACTTC. Translating it yields CAISDLDGTYEQYF.

The CDR3 is CAIMKADTQYF. CDR3 DNA: TGTGCCATCATGAAAGCGGATACGCAGTATTTT. The rearrangement uses TRBV10-3 and TRBJ2-3; D gene unclear. Germline lookup yields CDR1 ENHRY and CDR2 SYGVKD. This CDR3 has 11 residues. V shed 7 bases and J shed 6 bases, with 8 bases lying between them.

This clonotype has only a few counts. V is TRBV5-1 and J is TRBJ2-7; the match to TRBD2 covers 7 bases. The J segment lost 6 bases and the V segment lost 0 bases, leaving 9 bases of the junction unmatched. CDR1 and CDR2 from the germline V gene are SGHRS and YFSETQ. This CDR3 has 15 residues. The CDR3, as DNA: TGCGCCAGCAGCTTGGCTGGCGGGGGAAGGTTCGAGCAGTACTTC. It translates to CASSLAGGGRFEQYF.